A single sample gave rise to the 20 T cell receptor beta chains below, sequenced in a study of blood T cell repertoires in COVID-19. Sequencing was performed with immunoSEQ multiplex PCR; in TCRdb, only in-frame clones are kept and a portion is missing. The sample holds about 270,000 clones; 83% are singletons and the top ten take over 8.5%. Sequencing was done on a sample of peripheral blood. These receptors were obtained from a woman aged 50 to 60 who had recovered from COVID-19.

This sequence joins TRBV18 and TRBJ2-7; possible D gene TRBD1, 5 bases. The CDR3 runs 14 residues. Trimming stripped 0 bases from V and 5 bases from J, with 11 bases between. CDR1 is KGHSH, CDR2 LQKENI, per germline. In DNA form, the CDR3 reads TGTGCCAGCTCACCACCGGAGACAGCCAACGAGCAGTACTTC. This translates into CASSPPETANEQYF.

DNA of the CDR3: TGTGCCACCCGGCCTAGCGGGAGATCGAACACCGGGGAGCTGTTTTTT. It specifies CATRPSGRSNTGELFF. The gene calls are TRBV28 and TRBJ2-2, with 10 positions matching TRBD2. J was trimmed by 0 bases and V by 10 bases; bases with no gene match: 8. There are 16 residues in the CDR3. Germline values: CDR1 MDHEN, CDR2 SYDVKM.

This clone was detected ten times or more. For the CDR3, the DNA is TGTGCCAGCACTAATCCGGGGGGCAGCAATCAGCCCCAGCATTTT. Its translation is CASTNPGGSNQPQHF. The V and J genes are TRBV6-5 and TRBJ1-5; D possibly corresponds to TRBD1 (6 bases). CDR3 length: 15 residues. V was clipped by 7 bases and J by 1 base, with 14 bases between them. The germline V gene encodes CDR1 MNHEY and CDR2 SVGAGI.

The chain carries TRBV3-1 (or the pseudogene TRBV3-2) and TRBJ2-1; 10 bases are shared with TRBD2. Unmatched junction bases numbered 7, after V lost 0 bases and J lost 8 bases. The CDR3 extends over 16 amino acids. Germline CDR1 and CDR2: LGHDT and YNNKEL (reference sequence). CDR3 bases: TGTGCCAGCAGCCAAGAAGGAAGCGGGGGGGGCCATGAGCAGTTCTTC. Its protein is CASSQEGSGGGHEQFF.

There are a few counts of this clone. The CDR3 sequence: CASSFPGYEQYF. The CDR3 bases are TGTGCCAGCAGTTTCCCCGGCTACGAGCAGTACTTC. The J gene is TRBJ2-7, the V gene TRBV6-2 or TRBV6-3; D is unclear. Germline loops: CDR1 MNHEY, CDR2 SVGEGT. Trimming took off 4 bases at V and 3 bases at J, with 7 bases between the two ends. This CDR3 is 12 amino acids long.

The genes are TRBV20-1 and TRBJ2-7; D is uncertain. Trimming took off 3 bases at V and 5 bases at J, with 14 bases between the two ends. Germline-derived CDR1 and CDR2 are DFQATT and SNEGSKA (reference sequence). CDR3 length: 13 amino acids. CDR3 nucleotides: TGCAGTGCTAGTACACCGGGTGGCCACGAGCAGTACTTC. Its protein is CSASTPGGHEQYF.

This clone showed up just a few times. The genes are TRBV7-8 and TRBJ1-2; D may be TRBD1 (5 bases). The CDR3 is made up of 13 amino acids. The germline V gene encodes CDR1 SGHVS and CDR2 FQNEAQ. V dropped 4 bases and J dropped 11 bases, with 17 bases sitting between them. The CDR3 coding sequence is TGTGCCAGCAGCTCCCTTGGGGGGTCCCTGTACACCTTC. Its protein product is CASSSLGGSLYTF.

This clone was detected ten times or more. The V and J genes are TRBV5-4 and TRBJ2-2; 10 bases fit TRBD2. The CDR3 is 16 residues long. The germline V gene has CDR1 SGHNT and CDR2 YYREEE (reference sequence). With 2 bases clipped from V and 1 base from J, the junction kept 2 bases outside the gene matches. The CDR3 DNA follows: TGTGCCAGCAGCTTCACTAGCGGGATGAACACCGGGGAGCTGTTTTTT. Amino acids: CASSFTSGMNTGELFF.

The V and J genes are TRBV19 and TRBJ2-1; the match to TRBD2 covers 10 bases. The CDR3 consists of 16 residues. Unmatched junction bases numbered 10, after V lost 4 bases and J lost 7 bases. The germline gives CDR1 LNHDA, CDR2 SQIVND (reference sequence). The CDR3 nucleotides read TGTGCCAGTAGTAAACCAACATCGACTAGCGGGAATGAGCAGTTCTTC. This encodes CASSKPTSTSGNEQFF.

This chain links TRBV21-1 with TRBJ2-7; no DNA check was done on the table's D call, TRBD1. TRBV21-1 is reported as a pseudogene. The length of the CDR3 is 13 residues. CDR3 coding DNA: TGTGCCAGCAGCGCCCGGACAGGCTACGAGCAGTACTTC. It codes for CASSARTGYEQYF.

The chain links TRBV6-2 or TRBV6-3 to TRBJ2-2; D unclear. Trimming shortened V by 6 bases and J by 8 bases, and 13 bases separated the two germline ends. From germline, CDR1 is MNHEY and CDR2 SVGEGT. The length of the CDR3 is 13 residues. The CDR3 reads CASSPHRRGELFF. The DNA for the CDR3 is TGTGCCAGCAGCCCTCATAGGAGAGGGGAGCTGTTTTTT.

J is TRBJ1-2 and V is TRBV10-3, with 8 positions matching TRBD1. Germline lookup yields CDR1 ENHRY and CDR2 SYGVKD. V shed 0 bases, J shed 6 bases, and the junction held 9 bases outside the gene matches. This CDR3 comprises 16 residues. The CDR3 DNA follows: TGTGCCATCAGTGAGTCGAGAAGACAGGGGTCCAATGGCTACACCTTC. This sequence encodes CAISESRRQGSNGYTF.

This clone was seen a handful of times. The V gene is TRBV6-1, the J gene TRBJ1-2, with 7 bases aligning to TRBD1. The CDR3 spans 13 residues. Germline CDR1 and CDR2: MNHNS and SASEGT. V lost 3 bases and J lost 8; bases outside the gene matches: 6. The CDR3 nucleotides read TGTGCCAGCAGTGACCAACAGGGGCGAGGCTACACCTTC. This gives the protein CASSDQQGRGYTF.

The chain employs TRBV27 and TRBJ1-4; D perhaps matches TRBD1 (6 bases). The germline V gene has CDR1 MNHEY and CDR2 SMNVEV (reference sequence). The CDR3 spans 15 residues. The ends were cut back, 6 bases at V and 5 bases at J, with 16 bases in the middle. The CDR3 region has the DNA TGTGCCAGCAGCCGCGGACAGCCGACAAATGAAAAACTGTTTTTT. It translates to CASSRGQPTNEKLFF.

CDR3 in amino acids: CASSPGRRQPQHF. The CDR3 DNA reads as TGTGCCAGCAGTCCAGGGAGGAGGCAGCCCCAGCATTTT. The chain carries TRBV6-4 and TRBJ1-5; a weak D match, TRBD1 (5 bases). The CDR3 totals 13 residues. Germline CDR1 and CDR2: MRHNA and SNTAGT. V was cut by 5 bases and J by 7 bases, with 12 bases left in between.

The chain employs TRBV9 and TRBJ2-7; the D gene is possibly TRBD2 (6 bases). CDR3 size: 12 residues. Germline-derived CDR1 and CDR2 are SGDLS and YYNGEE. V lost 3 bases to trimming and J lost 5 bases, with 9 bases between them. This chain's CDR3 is CASSGGDHEQYF. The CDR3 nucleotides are TGTGCCAGCAGCGGCGGGGACCACGAGCAGTACTTC.

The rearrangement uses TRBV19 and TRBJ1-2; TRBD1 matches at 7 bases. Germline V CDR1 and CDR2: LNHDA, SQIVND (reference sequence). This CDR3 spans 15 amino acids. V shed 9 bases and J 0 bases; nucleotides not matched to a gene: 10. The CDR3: CASREQGLANYGYTF. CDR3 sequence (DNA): TGTGCCAGCCGTGAACAGGGGCTAGCTAACTATGGCTACACCTTC.

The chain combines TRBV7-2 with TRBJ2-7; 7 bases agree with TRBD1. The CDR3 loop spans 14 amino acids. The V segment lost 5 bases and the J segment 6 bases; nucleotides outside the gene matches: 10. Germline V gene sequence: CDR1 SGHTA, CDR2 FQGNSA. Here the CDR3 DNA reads TGTGCCAGCAGCGTAGGGGGCAGGGTTGGCGAGCAGTACTTC. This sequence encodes CASSVGGRVGEQYF. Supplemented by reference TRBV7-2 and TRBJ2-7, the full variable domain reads GAGVSQSPSNKVTEKGKDVELRCDPISGHTALYWYRQSLGQGLEFLIYFQGNSAPDKSGLPSDRFSAERTGGSVSTLTIQRTQQEDSAVYLCASSVGGRVGEQYFGPGTRLTVT.

CDR3 nucleotides: TGCGCCAGCAGCCAGGAGACGGCTCCAAGCACAGATACGCAGTATTTT. Translated: CASSQETAPSTDTQYF. The V and J genes are TRBV4-1 and TRBJ2-3; D is ambiguous. V was clipped by 3 bases and J by 0 bases, with 13 bases between them. The CDR3 covers 16 residues. Germline V gene lookup returns CDR1 MGHRA and CDR2 YSYEKL.

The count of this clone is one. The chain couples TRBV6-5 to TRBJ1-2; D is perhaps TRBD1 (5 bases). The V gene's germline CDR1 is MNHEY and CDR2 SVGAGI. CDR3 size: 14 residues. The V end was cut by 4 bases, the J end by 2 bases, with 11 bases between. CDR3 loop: CASSSGGGNYGYTF. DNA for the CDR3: TGTGCCAGCAGTTCTGGTGGGGGGAACTATGGCTACACCTTC.